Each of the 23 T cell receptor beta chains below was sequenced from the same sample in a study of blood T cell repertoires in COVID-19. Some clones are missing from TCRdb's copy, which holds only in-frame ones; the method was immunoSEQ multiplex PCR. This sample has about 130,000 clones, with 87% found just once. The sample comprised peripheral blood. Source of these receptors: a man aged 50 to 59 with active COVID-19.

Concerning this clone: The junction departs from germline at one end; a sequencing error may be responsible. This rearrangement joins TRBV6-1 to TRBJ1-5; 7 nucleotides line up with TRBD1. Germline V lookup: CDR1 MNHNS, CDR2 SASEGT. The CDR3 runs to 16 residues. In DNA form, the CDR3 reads TGTGCCAGCACTGAAATGGGACAGTATAGCAATCAGCCCCAGCATTTT. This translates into CASTEMGQYSNQPQHF.

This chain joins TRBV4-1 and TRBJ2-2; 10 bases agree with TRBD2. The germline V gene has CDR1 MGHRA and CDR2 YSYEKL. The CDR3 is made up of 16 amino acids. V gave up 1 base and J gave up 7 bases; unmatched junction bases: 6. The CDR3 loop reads CASSQGLAGASGELFF. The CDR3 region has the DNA TGCGCCAGCAGCCAAGGGCTAGCGGGAGCGAGCGGGGAGCTGTTTTTT.

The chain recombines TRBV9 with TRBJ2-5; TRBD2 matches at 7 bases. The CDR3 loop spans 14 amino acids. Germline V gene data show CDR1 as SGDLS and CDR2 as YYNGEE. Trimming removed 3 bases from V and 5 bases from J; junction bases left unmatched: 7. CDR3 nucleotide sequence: TGTGCCAGCAGCGCGAGCGGGGCCAGGGAGACCCAGTACTTC. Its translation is CASSASGARETQYF.

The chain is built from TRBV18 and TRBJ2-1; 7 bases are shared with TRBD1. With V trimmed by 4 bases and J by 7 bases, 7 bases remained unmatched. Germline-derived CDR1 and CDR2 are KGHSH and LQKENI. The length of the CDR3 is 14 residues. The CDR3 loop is CASSRGQVGNEQFF. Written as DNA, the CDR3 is TGTGCCAGCTCACGCGGACAGGTGGGGAATGAGCAGTTCTTC. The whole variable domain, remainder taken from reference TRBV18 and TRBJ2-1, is NAGVMQNPRHLVRRRGQEARLRCSPMKGHSHVYWYRQLPEEGLKFMVYLQKENIIDESGMPKERFSAEFPKEGPSILRIQQVVRGDSAAYFCASSRGQVGNEQFFGPGTRLTVL.

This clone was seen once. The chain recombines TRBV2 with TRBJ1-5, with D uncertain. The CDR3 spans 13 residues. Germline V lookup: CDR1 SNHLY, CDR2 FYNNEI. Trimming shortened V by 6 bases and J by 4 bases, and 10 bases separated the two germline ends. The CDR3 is CASRADINQPQHF. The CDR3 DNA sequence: TGTGCCAGCAGGGCAGACATAAATCAGCCCCAGCATTTT. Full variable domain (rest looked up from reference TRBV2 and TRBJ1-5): EPEVTQTPSHQVTQMGQEVILRCVPISNHLYFYWYRQILGQKVEFLVSFYNNEISEKSEIFDDQFSVERPDGSNFTLKIRSTKLEDSAMYFCASRADINQPQHFGDGTRLSIL.

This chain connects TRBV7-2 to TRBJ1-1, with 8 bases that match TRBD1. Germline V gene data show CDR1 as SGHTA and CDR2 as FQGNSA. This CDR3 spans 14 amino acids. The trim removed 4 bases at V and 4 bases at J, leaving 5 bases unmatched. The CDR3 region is CASSSTGVGTEAFF. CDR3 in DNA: TGTGCCAGCAGCTCGACAGGGGTAGGCACTGAAGCTTTCTTT.

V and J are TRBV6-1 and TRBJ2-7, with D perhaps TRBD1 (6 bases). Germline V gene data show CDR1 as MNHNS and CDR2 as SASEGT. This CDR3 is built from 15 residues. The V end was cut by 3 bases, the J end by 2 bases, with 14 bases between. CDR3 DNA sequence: TGTGCCAGCAGTGACACAGGGATCGCAACCTACGAGCAGTACTTC. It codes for CASSDTGIATYEQYF.

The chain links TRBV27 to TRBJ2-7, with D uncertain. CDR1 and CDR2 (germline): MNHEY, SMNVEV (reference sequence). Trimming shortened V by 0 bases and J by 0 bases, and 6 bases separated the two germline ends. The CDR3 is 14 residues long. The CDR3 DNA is TGTGCCAGCAGTTTATCACAGTTCTCCTACGAGCAGTACTTC. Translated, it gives CASSLSQFSYEQYF.

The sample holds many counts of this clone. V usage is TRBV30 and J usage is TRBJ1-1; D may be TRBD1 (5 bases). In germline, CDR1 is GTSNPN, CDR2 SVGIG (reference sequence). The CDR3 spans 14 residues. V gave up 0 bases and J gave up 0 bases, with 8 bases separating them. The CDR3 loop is CAWSVGGVNTEAFF. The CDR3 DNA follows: TGTGCCTGGAGTGTAGGAGGGGTGAACACTGAAGCTTTCTTT.

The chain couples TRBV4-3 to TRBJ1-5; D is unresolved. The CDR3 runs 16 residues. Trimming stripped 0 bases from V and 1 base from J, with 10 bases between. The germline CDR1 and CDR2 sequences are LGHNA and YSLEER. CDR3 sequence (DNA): TGCGCCAGCAGCCAAGATTACGGGGTCAGCAATCAGCCCCAGCATTTT. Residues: CASSQDYGVSNQPQHF.

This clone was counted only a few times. CDR3 sequence reads: CASSLREGSQPQHF. The DNA of the CDR3 is TGCGCCAGCAGCCTCAGGGAGGGTTCCCAGCCCCAGCATTTT. This chain uses TRBV4-1 with TRBJ1-5; D might be TRBD1 (5 bases). V gave up 4 bases and J gave up 7 bases, with 14 bases separating them. The CDR3 is 14 amino acids. Germline CDR1 is MGHRA and CDR2 is YSYEKL.

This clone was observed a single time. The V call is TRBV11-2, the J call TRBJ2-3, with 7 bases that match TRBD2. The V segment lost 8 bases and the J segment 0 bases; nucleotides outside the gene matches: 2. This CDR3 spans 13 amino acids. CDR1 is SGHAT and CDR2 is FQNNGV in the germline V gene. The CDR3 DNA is TGTGCCAGCCGCGGGGGTAGCACAGATACGCAGTATTTT. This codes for CASRGGSTDTQYF.

The CDR3 coding sequence is TGTGCCAGCAGTCACAAGGACAGGGATAATGGCTACACCTTC. It specifies CASSHKDRDNGYTF. This chain links TRBV6-5 with TRBJ1-2, with 8 bases aligning to TRBD1. This CDR3 comprises 14 residues. Germline CDR1 is MNHEY and CDR2 is SVGAGI. The J segment lost 6 bases and the V segment lost 5 bases, leaving 8 bases of the junction unmatched.

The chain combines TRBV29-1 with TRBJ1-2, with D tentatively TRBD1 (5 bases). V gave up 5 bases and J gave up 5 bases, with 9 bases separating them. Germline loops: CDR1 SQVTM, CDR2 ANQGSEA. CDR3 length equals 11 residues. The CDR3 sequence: CSVRGGYGYTF. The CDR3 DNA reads TGCAGCGTTCGCGGGGGATATGGCTACACCTTC.

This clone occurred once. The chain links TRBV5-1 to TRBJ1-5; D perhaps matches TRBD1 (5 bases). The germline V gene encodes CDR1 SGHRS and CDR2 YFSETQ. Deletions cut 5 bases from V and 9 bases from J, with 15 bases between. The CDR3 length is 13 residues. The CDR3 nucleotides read TGCGCCAGCAGACGACAGACTTCAGGGCCCCAGCATTTT. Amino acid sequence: CASRRQTSGPQHF.

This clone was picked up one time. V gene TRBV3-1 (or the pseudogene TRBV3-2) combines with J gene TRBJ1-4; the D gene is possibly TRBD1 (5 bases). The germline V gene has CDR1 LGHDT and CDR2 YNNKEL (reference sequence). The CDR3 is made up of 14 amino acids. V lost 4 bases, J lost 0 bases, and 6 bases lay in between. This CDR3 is CASSPRATNEKLFF. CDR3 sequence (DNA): TGTGCCAGCAGCCCCAGGGCAACTAATGAAAAACTGTTTTTT.

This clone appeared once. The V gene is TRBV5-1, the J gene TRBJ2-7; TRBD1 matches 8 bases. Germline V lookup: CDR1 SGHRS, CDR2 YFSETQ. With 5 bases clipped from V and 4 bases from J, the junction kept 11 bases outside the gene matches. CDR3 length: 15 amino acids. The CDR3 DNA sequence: TGCGCCAGCAGAAGCGCGACAGGGGTTTCTTACGAGCAGTACTTC. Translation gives CASRSATGVSYEQYF.

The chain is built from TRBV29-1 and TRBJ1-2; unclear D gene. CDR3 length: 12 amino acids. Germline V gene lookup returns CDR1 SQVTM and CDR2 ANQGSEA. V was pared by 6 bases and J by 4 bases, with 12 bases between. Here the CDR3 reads CSVPMWAYGYTF. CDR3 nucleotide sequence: TGCAGCGTCCCGATGTGGGCCTATGGCTACACCTTC.

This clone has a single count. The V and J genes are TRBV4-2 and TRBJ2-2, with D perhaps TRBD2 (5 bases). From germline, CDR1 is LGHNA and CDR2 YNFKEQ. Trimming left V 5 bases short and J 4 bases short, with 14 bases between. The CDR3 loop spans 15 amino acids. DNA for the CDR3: TGTGCCAGCAGCGTAACCGGGGAGAGCACCGGGGAGCTGTTTTTT. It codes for CASSVTGESTGELFF.

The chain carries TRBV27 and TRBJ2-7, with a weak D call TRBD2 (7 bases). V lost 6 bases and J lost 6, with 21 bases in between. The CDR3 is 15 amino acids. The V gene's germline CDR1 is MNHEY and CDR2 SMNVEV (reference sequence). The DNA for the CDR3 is TGTGCCAGCAGAAGGGCTCTAAAAGGGGGGGGCGAGCAGTACTTC. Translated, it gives CASRRALKGGGEQYF.

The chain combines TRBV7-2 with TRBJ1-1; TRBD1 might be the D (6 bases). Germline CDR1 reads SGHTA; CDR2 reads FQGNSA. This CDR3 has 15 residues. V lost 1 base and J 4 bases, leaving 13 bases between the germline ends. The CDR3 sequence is CASSLGQARGTEAFF. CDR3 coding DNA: TGTGCCAGCAGCTTAGGTCAGGCCAGGGGCACTGAAGCTTTCTTT.

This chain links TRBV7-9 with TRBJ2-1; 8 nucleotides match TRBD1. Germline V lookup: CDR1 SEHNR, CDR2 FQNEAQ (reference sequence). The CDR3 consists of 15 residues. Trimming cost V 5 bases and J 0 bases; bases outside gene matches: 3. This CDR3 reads CASSADRVSYNEQFF. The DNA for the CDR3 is TGTGCCAGCAGCGCGGACAGGGTCTCCTACAATGAGCAGTTCTTC. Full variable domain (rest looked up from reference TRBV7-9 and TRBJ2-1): DTGVSQNPRHKITKRGQNVTFRCDPISEHNRLYWYRQTLGQGPEFLTYFQNEAQLEKSRLLSDRFSAERPKGSFSTLEIQRTEQGDSAMYLCASSADRVSYNEQFFGPGTRLTVL.

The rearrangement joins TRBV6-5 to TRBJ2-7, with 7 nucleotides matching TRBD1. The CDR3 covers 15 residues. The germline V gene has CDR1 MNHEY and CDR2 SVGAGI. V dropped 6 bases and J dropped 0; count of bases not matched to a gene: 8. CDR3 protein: CASRPGTVGSYEQYF. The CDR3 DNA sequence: TGTGCCAGCAGACCCGGGACAGTTGGCTCCTACGAGCAGTACTTC.